This T cell receptor (beta chain) came from a study of cytomegalovirus exposure and HLA in healthy donors. Use of 60 Vbeta and 13 Jbeta primers characterized the PCR. The repertoire was sequenced with immunoSEQ multiplex PCR; TCRdb's copy has only in-frame clones and lacks some. The sample holds fewer than 100,000 clones, around 78% seen once. This clone was picked up a small number of times. The receptor was derived from a male donor in good health and CMV-seropositive. The sequenced material came from PBMCs.

The CDR3 region has the DNA TGTGCCAGCTACGGACAGGGGGCATGGAACACTGAAGCTTTCTTT. It translates to CASYGQGAWNTEAFF. The chain couples TRBV6-5 to TRBJ1-1; 11 bases match TRBD1. This CDR3 spans 15 amino acids. V gave up 8 bases and J gave up 1 base; unmatched junction bases: 6. Germline CDR1 and CDR2: MNHEY and SVGAGI.